The entry below gives a single T cell receptor beta chain sequence along with its context. The table came from immunoSEQ multiplex PCR; TCRdb's copy has only in-frame clones and leaves some out. The sample lists 80,000 or so clones, about 96% occurring once. V was pared by 5 bases and J by 4 bases, with 21 bases between. Germline CDR1 and CDR2: SGHNT and YYREEE (reference sequence). The CDR3 covers 16 residues. These data come from a study of technical replicates of blood from a handful of donors. The chain is built from TRBV5-4 and TRBJ1-2, with no clear D. This sequence was found in a human donor in good health. Sequencing used T cells isolated from PBMCs. The chain's CDR3 is CASSIGSRGGIYGYTF. The CDR3 coding sequence is TGTGCCAGCAGTATTGGATCACGAGGAGGGATCTATGGCTACACCTTC.